Below, 24 T cell receptor beta chains from the same sample are listed, as sequenced in a study of blood T cell repertoires in COVID-19. Repertoires were generated with immunoSEQ multiplex PCR, while TCRdb's copy carries only in-frame clones and drops some. This sample has 220,000 or so clones, with 82% found just once. Sample: peripheral blood. All receptors come from a woman aged 80 or older with COVID-19, enrolled during active disease.

V gene TRBV11-2 combines with J gene TRBJ2-7; D is uncertain. The V end was cut by 3 bases, the J end by 6 bases, with 15 bases between. CDR1 and CDR2 from the germline V gene are SGHAT and FQNNGV. The CDR3 spans 14 residues. The CDR3 protein is CASSFYFGASEQYF. The DNA for the CDR3 is TGTGCCAGCAGCTTCTACTTCGGAGCATCCGAGCAGTACTTC.

The gene calls are TRBV7-2 and TRBJ2-7; 10 nucleotides line up with TRBD1. The germline CDR1 and CDR2 sequences are SGHTA and FQGNSA. V dropped 4 bases and J dropped 4; count of bases not matched to a gene: 13. There are 17 residues in the CDR3. The chain's CDR3 is CASSSPRGTGVKYEQYF. The CDR3 nucleotides are TGTGCCAGCAGCTCCCCGAGAGGGACAGGGGTGAAATACGAGCAGTACTTC. Full variable domain (outside the CDR3, taken from reference TRBV7-2 and TRBJ2-7): GAGVSQSPSNKVTEKGKDVELRCDPISGHTALYWYRQSLGQGLEFLIYFQGNSAPDKSGLPSDRFSAERTGGSVSTLTIQRTQQEDSAVYLCASSSPRGTGVKYEQYFGPGTRLTVT.

The chain carries TRBV11-3 and TRBJ2-1, with 12 bases identical to TRBD2. Trimming removed 5 bases from V and 8 bases from J; junction bases left unmatched: 7. The CDR3 extends over 15 amino acids. Germline-derived CDR1 and CDR2 are SGHNT and YENEEA. CDR3 amino acids: CASSPRTSGADEQFF. The CDR3 DNA sequence: TGTGCCAGCAGCCCGCGGACTAGCGGGGCTGATGAGCAGTTCTTC.

The table lists this clone with many counts. V is TRBV4-1 and J is TRBJ1-1; D perhaps matches TRBD1 (5 bases). Trimming removed 0 bases from V and 6 bases from J, with 14 bases in between. In germline, CDR1 is MGHRA, CDR2 YSYEKL. This CDR3 spans 15 amino acids. The CDR3 DNA follows: TGCGCCAGCAGCCAAGATCCAAGGGGAAGGGCTGAAGCTTTCTTT. Translation gives CASSQDPRGRAEAFF.

Comments on this clone: The same CDR3 arises from other DNA sequences in this sample as well. The J gene is TRBJ1-1, the V gene TRBV18; 8 bases fit TRBD1. CDR3 length equals 14 residues. Germline loops: CDR1 KGHSH, CDR2 LQKENI. V dropped 3 bases and J dropped 1; count of bases not matched to a gene: 1. DNA for the CDR3: TGTGCCAGCTCACCCGGACAGGGGAACACTGAAGCTTTCTTT. Protein sequence: CASSPGQGNTEAFF.

The V gene is TRBV10-2, the J gene TRBJ1-1; TRBD1 aligns across 7 bases. This CDR3 spans 15 amino acids. Germline CDR1 reads WSHSY; CDR2 reads SAAADI. J gave up 0 bases and V 3 bases, and 4 bases lay outside the gene matches. The CDR3 region has the DNA TGCGCCAGCAGTGATCAGGGACAGCTGAACACTGAAGCTTTCTTT. Its translation is CASSDQGQLNTEAFF.

The chain carries TRBV29-1 and TRBJ2-3; possible D gene TRBD2, 5 bases. The CDR3 extends over 15 amino acids. From germline, CDR1 is SQVTM and CDR2 ANQGSEA. Deletions cut 8 bases from V and 1 base from J, with 19 bases between. DNA for the CDR3: TGCAGCTCACTAGGGATCTTCGAACGCACAGATACGCAGTATTTT. Its protein is CSSLGIFERTDTQYF.

The chain joins TRBV11-2 to TRBJ2-5, with TRBD1 as a possible D gene (5 bases). The ends were cut back, 1 base at V and 4 bases at J, with 10 bases in the middle. This CDR3 is built from 14 residues. The germline CDR1 and CDR2 sequences are SGHAT and FQNNGV. The CDR3 sequence: CASSLGQGRETQYF. CDR3 in DNA: TGTGCCAGCAGCTTAGGGCAGGGAAGAGAGACCCAGTACTTC.

The chain combines TRBV5-1 with TRBJ1-1; 7 nucleotides align to TRBD1. The CDR3 runs 15 residues. V lost 0 bases to trimming and J lost 11 bases; unmatched junction nucleotides: 13. The V gene's germline CDR1 is SGHRS and CDR2 YFSETQ. The CDR3 nucleotides read TGCGCCAGCAGCTTGGCCCTAACAGGGGAGTCTCAGGCTTTCTTT. Translation gives CASSLALTGESQAFF.

The chain has TRBV5-1 and TRBJ2-7; 8 nucleotides line up with TRBD2. The CDR3 has 15 residues. Germline CDR1 is SGHRS and CDR2 is YFSETQ. The V and J ends lost 4 bases and 2 bases, in that order; junction bases with no gene match: 8. The DNA of the CDR3 is TGCGCCAGCAGCGGGATTAGCGGGGACCCCTACGAGCAGTACTTC. Residues: CASSGISGDPYEQYF.

The chain has TRBV10-2 and TRBJ2-3; D ambiguous. The V gene lost 4 bases and the J gene lost 5 bases, with 10 bases spanning the gap. There are 13 residues in the CDR3. Germline V CDR1 and CDR2: WSHSY, SAAADI. The CDR3 sequence is CASSAILVDTQYF. The CDR3 coding sequence is TGCGCCAGCAGTGCCATTTTAGTAGATACGCAGTATTTT.

The chain joins TRBV7-9 to TRBJ1-1; D gene ambiguous. The germline V and J ends were trimmed by 6 bases and 4 bases, with 12 bases remaining between them. This CDR3 comprises 13 residues. Germline CDR1 and CDR2: SEHNR and FQNEAQ (reference sequence). The CDR3: CASRLNGGTEAFF. The DNA for the CDR3 is TGTGCCAGCAGACTAAACGGCGGCACTGAAGCTTTCTTT.

The chain uses TRBV19 and TRBJ2-6, with D tentatively TRBD1 (5 bases). Germline V gene sequence: CDR1 LNHDA, CDR2 SQIVND (reference sequence). The CDR3 spans 17 residues. V lost 0 bases to trimming and J lost 2 bases, with 11 bases between them. This CDR3 is CASSIDWQGAGANVLTF. CDR3 nucleotide sequence: TGTGCCAGTAGTATAGACTGGCAGGGCGCTGGGGCCAACGTCCTGACTTTC.

This chain links TRBV5-5 with TRBJ1-1; tentative D call: TRBD1 (6 bases). CDR1 and CDR2 from the germline V gene are SGHKS and YYEKEE (reference sequence). The V and J ends lost 4 bases and 1 base respectively, with 8 bases between them. The CDR3 has 13 amino acids. The chain's CDR3 is CASSQTGNTEAFF. CDR3 nucleotide sequence: TGTGCCAGCAGCCAGACAGGGAACACTGAAGCTTTCTTT.

This chain uses TRBV5-4 with TRBJ2-7; TRBD1 matches 7 bases. V dropped 4 bases and J dropped 5; count of bases not matched to a gene: 6. The CDR3 runs 13 residues. CDR1 is SGHNT, CDR2 YYREEE, per germline (reference sequence). This chain's CDR3 is CASSMGQRNEQYF. DNA of the CDR3: TGTGCCAGCAGCATGGGACAGCGCAACGAGCAGTACTTC. The variable domain in full, completed from reference TRBV5-4 and TRBJ2-7, reads ETGVTQSPTHLIKTRGQQVTLRCSSQSGHNTVSWYQQALGQGPQFIFQYYREEENGRGNFPPRFSGLQFPNYSSELNVNALELDDSALYLCASSMGQRNEQYFGPGTRLTVT.

In regard to this clone: Other DNA sequences of this sample code for an identical CDR3. The rearrangement uses TRBV5-1 and TRBJ1-1; the match to TRBD1 covers 7 bases. Germline CDR1 reads SGHRS; CDR2 reads YFSETQ. This CDR3 spans 14 amino acids. V trimming: 3 bases; J trimming: 3 bases; junction bases outside the gene matches: 5. The CDR3 region has the DNA TGCGCCAGCAGCTCGGGACAGTTAGACACTGAAGCTTTCTTT. Protein: CASSSGQLDTEAFF.

The rearrangement links TRBV5-8 to TRBJ2-7, with D possibly matching TRBD1 (6 bases). CDR3 length equals 12 residues. The V end was cut by 4 bases, the J end by 2 bases, with 7 bases between. Germline V gene data show CDR1 as SGHTS and CDR2 as YDEGEE. The CDR3: CASSRTAYEQYF. CDR3 nucleotides: TGTGCCAGCAGCCGGACAGCCTACGAGCAGTACTTC.

This chain links TRBV2 with TRBJ2-5; 9 nucleotides agree with TRBD2. V was clipped by 6 bases and J by 2 bases; unmatched bases: 7. Germline CDR1 is SNHLY and CDR2 is FYNNEI. This CDR3 is built from 15 residues. In DNA, the CDR3 is TGTGCCAGCAGCGTAGCGGGGGCCCCACAAGAGACCCAGTACTTC. Translating it yields CASSVAGAPQETQYF.

The rearrangement links TRBV30 to TRBJ2-2, with a tentative D call TRBD1 (6 bases). V gave up 3 bases and J gave up 9 bases, with 17 bases separating them. Germline V lookup: CDR1 GTSNPN, CDR2 SVGIG (reference sequence). This CDR3 region has 14 residues. The CDR3: CAWSPGTLTWELFF. CDR3 DNA: TGTGCCTGGAGCCCCGGGACACTAACCTGGGAGCTGTTTTTT. Looking up the rest from reference TRBV30 and TRBJ2-2 gives the full variable domain: SQTIHQWPATLVQPVGSPLSLECTVEGTSNPNLYWYRQAAGRGLQLLFYSVGIGQISSEVPQNLSASRPQDRQFILSSKKLLLSDSGFYLCAWSPGTLTWELFFGEGSRLTVL.

The chain employs TRBV5-8 and TRBJ1-5, with 8 positions matching TRBD1. The V and J ends lost 3 bases and 2 bases, in that order; junction bases with no gene match: 7. Germline assignment: CDR1 SGHTS and CDR2 YDEGEE. This CDR3 is 16 amino acids long. CDR3 sequence: CASSSSGGGRNQPQHF. For the CDR3, the DNA is TGTGCCAGCAGCTCATCAGGGGGCGGACGCAATCAGCCCCAGCATTTT.

This clone appeared once. The CDR3 DNA reads TGCAGCGTAAACCGCGCGAACACTGAAGCTTTCTTT. Translation: CSVNRANTEAFF. The chain has TRBV29-1 and TRBJ1-1, with D uncertain. The CDR3 is 12 amino acids. V dropped 6 bases and J dropped 1 base, with 9 bases sitting between them. Germline CDR1 is SQVTM and CDR2 is ANQGSEA.

About this clone itself: The same CDR3 can be traced to other DNA sequences in this sample. This chain connects TRBV9 to TRBJ1-6; 10 nucleotides line up with TRBD1. Trimming took 3 bases from V and 7 from J; bases not matched to a gene: 4. Germline loops: CDR1 SGDLS, CDR2 YYNGEE. CDR3 length: 15 amino acids. CDR3 loop: CASSAGQGGNSPLHF. Written as DNA, the CDR3 is TGTGCCAGCAGCGCTGGACAGGGGGGGAATTCACCCCTCCACTTT. Full variable domain (remainder filled in from reference TRBV9 and TRBJ1-6): DSGVTQTPKHLITATGQRVTLRCSPRSGDLSVYWYQQSLDQGLQFLIQYYNGEERAKGNILERFSAQQFPDLHSELNLSSLELGDSALYFCASSAGQGGNSPLHFGNGTRLTVT.

V gene TRBV4-2 combines with J gene TRBJ2-7; D might be TRBD2 (6 bases). The germline CDR1 and CDR2 sequences are LGHNA and YNFKEQ. The CDR3 sequence is 18 residues long. Deletions cut 0 bases from V and 0 bases from J, with 18 bases between. CDR3 sequence (DNA): TGTGCCAGCAGCCAAGAGGAAATAGGCGGGACTTACTCCTACGAGCAGTACTTC. Amino acid sequence: CASSQEEIGGTYSYEQYF.

The table lists this clone with a few counts. This chain connects TRBV6-5 to TRBJ2-2; D ambiguous. Germline V gene data show CDR1 as MNHEY and CDR2 as SVGAGI. V was shortened by 4 bases and J by 0 bases, with 9 bases between the two germline ends. The CDR3 is 15 residues long. CDR3 amino acids: CASSSTNPNTGELFF. The CDR3 DNA follows: TGTGCCAGCAGTTCCACTAATCCGAACACCGGGGAGCTGTTTTTT.